The source of this TCR beta chain is a study of blood T cell repertoires in COVID-19. J was trimmed by 0 bases and V by 3 bases; bases with no gene match: 12. This CDR3 contains 18 residues. Germline values: CDR1 SGHRS, CDR2 YFSETQ. The protocol was immunoSEQ multiplex PCR, while the TCRdb copy is restricted to in-frame clones and leaves out a portion. The repertoire consists of over 130,000 clones, with roughly 80% occurring once and the leading ten covering 2.2%. The chain employs TRBV5-1 and TRBJ2-3; 8 nucleotides line up with TRBD2. Sequenced: peripheral blood. The source is a man aged 65 to 79 with acute or convalescent COVID-19. The CDR3: CASSSGGGGILSTDTQYF. The CDR3, as DNA: TGCGCCAGCAGCTCCGGGGGCGGGGGGATTCTTAGCACAGATACGCAGTATTTT.